The table lists the clone carrying this T cell receptor (beta chain) with a count of one. The CDR3 runs 12 residues. From germline, CDR1 is LGHDT and CDR2 YNNKEL (reference sequence). Trimming pared 4 bases from V and 1 base from J, leaving 4 bases between. The method was immunoSEQ multiplex PCR; TCRdb's version includes in-frame clones alone and lacks a portion of them. This sample has about 370,000 clones, with approximately 89% found just once. The data belong to a study of Ad26.COV2.S vaccination and SARS-CoV-2 variants. The treatment denotes: about 20 received Ad26.COV2.S at low or high dose, single or two shots; several received placebo; per-sample allocation not given. The study sampled participants on day 63 after the first vaccine or placebo injection.

The rearrangement uses TRBV3-1 (or the pseudogene TRBV3-2) and TRBJ1-1; D not certain. This TCR came from a person between 18 and 59 years old who received the Ad26.COV2.S COVID-19 vaccine or a placebo. The sequencing here drew on peripheral blood, taken in a trial of Ad26.COV2.S vaccine versus placebo. Here the CDR3 reads CASSRGNTEAFF. CDR3 sequence (DNA): TGTGCCAGCAGCCGAGGGAACACTGAAGCTTTCTTT.